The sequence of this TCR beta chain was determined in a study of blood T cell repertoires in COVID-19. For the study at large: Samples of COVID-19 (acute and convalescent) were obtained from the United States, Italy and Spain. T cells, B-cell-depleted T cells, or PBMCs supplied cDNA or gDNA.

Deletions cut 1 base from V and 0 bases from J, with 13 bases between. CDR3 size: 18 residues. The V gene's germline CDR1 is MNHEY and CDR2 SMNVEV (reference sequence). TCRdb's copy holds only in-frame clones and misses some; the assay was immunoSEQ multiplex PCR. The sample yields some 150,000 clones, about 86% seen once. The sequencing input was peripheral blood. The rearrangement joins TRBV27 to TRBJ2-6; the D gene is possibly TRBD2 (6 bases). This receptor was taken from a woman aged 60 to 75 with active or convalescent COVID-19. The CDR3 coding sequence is TGTGCCAGCAGTTTATGGGGGGTTAGTAGCTCTGGGGCCAACGTCCTGACTTTC. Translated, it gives CASSLWGVSSSGANVLTF.